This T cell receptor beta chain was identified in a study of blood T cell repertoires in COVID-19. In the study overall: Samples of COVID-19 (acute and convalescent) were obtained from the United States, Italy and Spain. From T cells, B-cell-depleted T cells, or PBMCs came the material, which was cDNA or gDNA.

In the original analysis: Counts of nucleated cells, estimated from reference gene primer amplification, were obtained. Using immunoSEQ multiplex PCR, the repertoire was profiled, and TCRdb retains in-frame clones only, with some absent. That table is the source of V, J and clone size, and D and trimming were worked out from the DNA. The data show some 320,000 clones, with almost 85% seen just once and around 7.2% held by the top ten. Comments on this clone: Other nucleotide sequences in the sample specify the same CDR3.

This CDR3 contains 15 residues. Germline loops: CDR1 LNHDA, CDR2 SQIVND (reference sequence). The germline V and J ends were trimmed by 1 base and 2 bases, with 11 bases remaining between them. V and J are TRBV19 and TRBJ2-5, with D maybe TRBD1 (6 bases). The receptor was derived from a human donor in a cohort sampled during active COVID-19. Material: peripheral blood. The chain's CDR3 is CASSIGGQGQETQYF. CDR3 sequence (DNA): TGTGCCAGTAGTATAGGGGGGCAGGGTCAAGAGACCCAGTACTTC.